This paragraph reports one TCR beta chain. The CDR3 is made up of 11 amino acids. Germline V gene lookup returns CDR1 WNHNN and CDR2 SYGVQD (reference sequence). V was shortened by 8 bases and J by 7 bases, with 9 bases between the two germline ends. This sample is part of a study of blood T cell repertoires in COVID-19. Study-wide background: Sites in the United States, Italy and Spain provided acute and convalescent COVID-19 samples.

Some clones are missing from TCRdb's copy, which holds only in-frame ones; the method was immunoSEQ multiplex PCR. The sample yields around 300,000 clones, approximately 83% seen once. The source is a woman in her 30s who had recovered from COVID-19. The V and J genes are TRBV10-1 and TRBJ2-1; no reliable D call. The sequenced material came from peripheral blood. CDR3: CASGILNEQFF. DNA of the CDR3: TGCGCCAGCGGCATCCTTAATGAGCAGTTCTTC.